The TCR beta chain under discussion was sequenced for a study of T-cell memory formation after mild COVID-19. This clonotype was recorded at least ten times. Its antigen is as yet unknown. Study-level findings and limits: Day 37-peaking second-wave clones had unconfirmed SARS-CoV-2 specificity. Cross-reactive memory seemingly joined, as some responding clones were found in pre-infection memory.

Using its own MiXCR run on the 5' RACE reads, TCRdb lists one record per CDR3 protein. This sample yields under 250,000 distinct CDR3 sequences, of which approximately 15% are seen a single time; approximately 2.1% belongs to the top ten. Trimming removed 3 bases from V and 4 bases from J, with 4 bases in between. The CDR3 loop spans 12 amino acids. Germline V lookup: CDR1 LGHDT, CDR2 YNNKEL (reference sequence). Material for sequencing was PBMCs or a T cell subset sorted from them (not recorded which). This TCR was recovered from an adult woman who had mild COVID-19 (a few samples of this study predate the infection). Cell type and time point are not known. This chain uses TRBV3-1 with TRBJ2-1, with D unclear. In DNA, the CDR3 is TGTGCCAGCAGCCAGACTTACAATGAGCAGTTCTTC. Its protein is CASSQTYNEQFF.